Each of the 20 T cell receptor beta chains below was sequenced from the same sample in a study of blood T cell repertoires in COVID-19. Measured with immunoSEQ multiplex PCR; TCRdb has only the in-frame clones, and not every one. The sample holds a few hundred thousand clones, 89% seen once. The sequencing sample was made of peripheral blood. The source of these receptors is a woman in her sixties with COVID-19, enrolled during active disease.

This clone was recorded once. The junction departs from germline at one end; a sequencing error may be responsible. The chain joins TRBV15 to TRBJ2-1; 8 bases are shared with TRBD2. CDR3 length: 18 amino acids. CDR1 is LNHNV and CDR2 is YYDKDF in the germline V gene (reference sequence). The CDR3 nucleotides read TGTGCCACCAGCCCCCGGCCTCCTGGCGGGGGGACCTATAATGAGCAGTTCTTC. As protein: CATSPRPPGGGTYNEQFF.

The V and J genes are TRBV19 and TRBJ1-4, with 8 bases matching TRBD1. Germline V CDR1 and CDR2: LNHDA, SQIVND (reference sequence). Germline trimming cut 4 bases from V and 0 bases from J; bases unmatched to any gene: 16. The CDR3 has 20 residues. The CDR3 DNA reads TGTGCCAGTAGTAAACCGGGACAGGAACCGTTCCGTGCAACTAATGAAAAACTGTTTTTT. This codes for CASSKPGQEPFRATNEKLFF.

The rearrangement joins TRBV11-3 to TRBJ2-3, with 7 bases that match TRBD1. V shed 5 bases, J shed 1 base, and the junction held 3 bases outside the gene matches. Germline values: CDR1 SGHNT, CDR2 YENEEA. CDR3 length: 14 residues. This CDR3 reads CASSRDSRTDTQYF. DNA of the CDR3: TGTGCCAGCAGCAGGGACAGCCGCACAGATACGCAGTATTTT.

The V call is TRBV28, the J call TRBJ1-3, with D possibly matching TRBD1 (6 bases). The V gene lost 6 bases and the J gene lost 0 bases, with 21 bases spanning the gap. The CDR3 sequence is 18 residues long. Germline assignment: CDR1 MDHEN and CDR2 SYDVKM. The CDR3 loop reads CASSNQNPGVLSGNTIYF. DNA of the CDR3: TGTGCCAGCAGCAACCAAAATCCAGGGGTTCTCTCTGGAAACACCATATATTTT.

The chain is built from TRBV28 and TRBJ2-3; a weak D match, TRBD1 (7 bases). Trimming shortened V by 6 bases and J by 4 bases, and 20 bases separated the two germline ends. CDR1 is MDHEN and CDR2 is SYDVKM in the germline V gene. CDR3 length: 16 residues. This CDR3 is CASSSGGQGYSDTQYF. The CDR3 region has the DNA TGTGCCAGCAGCTCAGGGGGGCAGGGATATTCAGATACGCAGTATTTT.

The chain is built from TRBV30 and TRBJ1-1; possibly TRBD1 for D (6 bases). The CDR3 contains 16 residues. Trimming took 3 bases from V and 1 from J, leaving 18 bases between them. Germline V gives CDR1 GTSNPN, CDR2 SVGIG (reference sequence). This CDR3 reads CAWSATETGSNTEAFF. The CDR3 nucleotides read TGTGCCTGGAGCGCCACCGAGACAGGATCGAACACTGAAGCTTTCTTT.

The chain carries TRBV11-2 and TRBJ1-3; TRBD1 is a possible D gene (6 bases). CDR1 SGHAT and CDR2 FQNNGV come from the germline V gene. The V end lost 5 bases, the J end lost 4 bases, and 9 bases lay between the germline ends. This CDR3 has 13 amino acids. In DNA, the CDR3 is TGTGCCAGCAGCCAGGGGTGGGGAAACACCATATATTTT. Translated: CASSQGWGNTIYF.

V and J are TRBV6-5 and TRBJ2-7, with 13 bases fitting TRBD2. The CDR3 has 14 amino acids. V gave up 7 bases and J gave up 6 bases; unmatched junction bases: 6. The V gene's germline CDR1 is MNHEY and CDR2 SVGAGI. CDR3 in amino acids: CASMGGLAGFEQYF. In nucleotides, the CDR3 is TGTGCCAGCATGGGGGGACTAGCGGGGTTCGAGCAGTACTTC.

The V and J genes are TRBV20-1 and TRBJ1-2; D uncertain. Germline-derived CDR1 and CDR2 are DFQATT and SNEGSKA (reference sequence). V was clipped by 7 bases and J by 4 bases, with 7 bases between them. CDR3 length: 10 residues. The CDR3 bases are TGCAGTGGACTGCGCTATGGCTACACCTTC. It translates to CSGLRYGYTF.

The chain employs TRBV19 and TRBJ2-3; 16 bases are a match to TRBD2. After removal of 3 bases from V and 2 bases from J, the junction contained 5 bases not matched to a gene. The germline V gene encodes CDR1 LNHDA and CDR2 SQIVND (reference sequence). This CDR3 has 18 residues. DNA for the CDR3: TGTGCCAGTAGTATGGGGACTAGCGGGGGGGCCTTCACAGATACGCAGTATTTT. Its translation is CASSMGTSGGAFTDTQYF.

The chain recombines TRBV5-1 with TRBJ1-1; the D gene is possibly TRBD1 (5 bases). Germline loops: CDR1 SGHRS, CDR2 YFSETQ. V lost 4 bases, J lost 1 base, and 11 bases lay in between. The CDR3 totals 14 residues. The CDR3: CASSGGTANTEAFF. CDR3 DNA: TGCGCCAGCAGCGGGGGGACTGCGAACACTGAAGCTTTCTTT.

The DNA for the CDR3 is TGTGCCAGCAGCCCGGACTCCGGGACAATTCCATACGGCTACACCTTC. Protein product: CASSPDSGTIPYGYTF. The chain recombines TRBV5-8 with TRBJ1-2, with D perhaps TRBD1 (6 bases). V dropped 4 bases and J dropped 8 bases, with 24 bases sitting between them. The germline CDR1 and CDR2 sequences are SGHTS and YDEGEE. This CDR3 region has 16 residues.

The V call is TRBV7-9, the J call TRBJ2-5; possibly TRBD2 for D (6 bases). Germline V gives CDR1 SEHNR, CDR2 FQNEAQ (reference sequence). The CDR3 length is 14 residues. V was cut by 4 bases and J by 4 bases, with 13 bases left in between. The CDR3 DNA reads as TGTGCCAGCAGCTCCGGGGGATGGGCAGAGACCCAGTACTTC. This codes for CASSSGGWAETQYF.

This chain connects TRBV28 to TRBJ1-6, with 8 bases lining up with TRBD1. CDR1 is MDHEN, CDR2 SYDVKM, per germline. V lost 5 bases and J lost 9; bases outside the gene matches: 12. The CDR3 loop spans 16 amino acids. The CDR3 sequence: CASSPIGQGIGSPLHF. CDR3 sequence (DNA): TGTGCCAGCAGTCCGATAGGACAGGGTATTGGTTCACCCCTCCACTTT.

This chain uses TRBV7-3 with TRBJ2-3; D is undetermined. The V and J ends lost 8 bases and 0 bases respectively, with 9 bases between them. CDR1 SGHTA and CDR2 FQGTGA come from the germline V gene. The CDR3 spans 13 residues. The CDR3 loop reads CASSPTSTDTQYF. CDR3 nucleotide sequence: TGTGCCAGCTCCCCCACTAGCACAGATACGCAGTATTTT.

This clone has just a few counts. The CDR3 DNA follows: TGTGCCAGTAGTATTCAAATGACAGGATCTGAAAAACTGTTTTTT. It yields the protein CASSIQMTGSEKLFF. V usage is TRBV19 and J usage is TRBJ1-4; D is perhaps TRBD1 (6 bases). V gave up 3 bases and J gave up 7 bases, with 15 bases separating them. This CDR3 comprises 15 residues. Germline CDR1 LNHDA, CDR2 SQIVND (reference sequence).

This sequence joins TRBV27 and TRBJ1-2; D gene unclear. Looked up from germline, CDR1 is MNHEY and CDR2 is SMNVEV (reference sequence). V was shortened by 5 bases and J by 4 bases, with 11 bases between the two germline ends. CDR3 size: 13 residues. For the CDR3, the DNA is TGTGCCAGCAGTACCAGACGGGGCTATGGCTACACCTTC. Its translation: CASSTRRGYGYTF.

The genes are TRBV5-4 and TRBJ1-5; D is uncertain. Germline V gives CDR1 SGHNT, CDR2 YYREEE (reference sequence). This CDR3 contains 16 residues. Trimming removed 1 base from V and 0 bases from J, with 11 bases in between. The CDR3 coding sequence is TGTGCCAGCAGCTTGTGCCTCAGGTCTAGCAATCAGCCCCAGCATTTT. Its protein is CASSLCLRSSNQPQHF.

This chain uses TRBV11-2 with TRBJ2-4; possibly TRBD1 for D (7 bases). This CDR3 has 18 residues. Germline V gene data show CDR1 as SGHAT and CDR2 as FQNNGV. V lost 6 bases, J lost 0 bases, and 21 bases lay in between. The CDR3 sequence is CASSPSQGGLLAKNIQYF. DNA for the CDR3: TGTGCCAGCAGTCCTTCCCAGGGGGGACTCTTAGCCAAAAACATTCAGTACTTC.

This clone came up a few times. The chain links TRBV4-1 to TRBJ2-2; tentatively, D is TRBD1 (5 bases). The germline V and J ends were trimmed by 4 bases and 2 bases, with 8 bases remaining between them. Germline V lookup: CDR1 MGHRA, CDR2 YSYEKL. CDR3 length: 14 residues. The CDR3 is CASSRDRNTGELFF. The CDR3 DNA reads as TGCGCCAGCAGCCGAGACAGAAACACCGGGGAGCTGTTTTTT.